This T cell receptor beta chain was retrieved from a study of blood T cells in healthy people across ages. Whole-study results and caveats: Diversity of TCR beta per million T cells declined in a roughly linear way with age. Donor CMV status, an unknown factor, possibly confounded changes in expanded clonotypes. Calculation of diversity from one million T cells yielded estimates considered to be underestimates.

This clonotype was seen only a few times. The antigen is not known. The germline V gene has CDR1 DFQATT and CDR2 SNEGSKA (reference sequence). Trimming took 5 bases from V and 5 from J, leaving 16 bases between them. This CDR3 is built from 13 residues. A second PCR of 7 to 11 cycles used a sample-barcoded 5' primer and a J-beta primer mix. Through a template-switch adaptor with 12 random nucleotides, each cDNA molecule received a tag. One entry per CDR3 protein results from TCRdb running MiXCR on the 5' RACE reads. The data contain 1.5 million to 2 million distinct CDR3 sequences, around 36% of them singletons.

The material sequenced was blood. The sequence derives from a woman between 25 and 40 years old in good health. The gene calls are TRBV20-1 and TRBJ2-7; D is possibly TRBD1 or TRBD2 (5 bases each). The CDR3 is CSAPEGLTDEQYF. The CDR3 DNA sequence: TGCAGTGCTCCCGAGGGGCTGACCGACGAGCAGTACTTC.